This is a list of T cell receptor beta chains from one sample in a study of identical twins. TCRdb re-derived calls from the 5' RACE reads in MiXCR, one entry per CDR3 protein. Of 400,000 to 550,000 distinct CDR3 sequences in the sample, about 20% are singletons; the top ten hold roughly 0.9%. The data also belong to a second study, concerning T cells expressing NK-cell markers.

Sequenced input: CD4+ T cells sorted from blood. These receptors all come from a woman in her late teens or twenties in good health. Both conserved end residues are part of each CDR3. D genes are given only for firm matches. Clone size, where shown, is once, few, many, or a class for clones that have expanded.

len	abundance	v_gene	d_gene	j_gene	CDR3aa	CDR3nt
10	.	TRBV20-1	TRBD2	TRBJ2-1	CSAVSGGAFF	TGCAGTGCTGTTAGCGGGGGTGCGTTCTTC
14	few	TRBV12-3/TRBV12-4	TRBD2	TRBJ2-3	CASSFGAGVDTQYF	TGTGCCAGCAGTTTTGGAGCGGGGGTAGATACGCAGTATTTT
13	.	TRBV20-1	.	TRBJ1-1	CSAVRTLNTEAFF	TGCAGTGCTGTACGGACCTTGAACACTGAAGCTTTCTTT
15	many	TRBV20-1	.	TRBJ1-2	CSAALGSRSNYGYTF	TGCAGTGCTGCGTTGGGCTCCCGATCTAACTATGGCTACACCTTC
13	many	TRBV29-1	TRBD1	TRBJ2-1	CSATGQGRNEQFF	TGCAGCGCCACGGGACAGGGGAGGAATGAGCAGTTCTTC
13	many	TRBV2	.	TRBJ2-2	CASVGQGTGELFF	TGTGCCAGCGTGGGCCAGGGGACCGGGGAGCTGTTTTTT
13	.	TRBV5-1	TRBD2	TRBJ2-1	CASSPDGEGEQFF	TGCGCCAGTAGCCCGGACGGGGAGGGGGAGCAGTTCTTC
15	.	TRBV5-5	.	TRBJ1-2	CASSLGGSVDYGYTF	TGTGCCAGCAGCTTGGGGGGGAGCGTGGACTATGGCTACACCTTC
14	.	TRBV6-1	TRBD2	TRBJ2-7	CASRRLAGEREQYF	TGTGCCAGCAGGCGCCTAGCGGGAGAGCGGGAGCAGTACTTC
18	.	TRBV4-1	.	TRBJ1-3	CASSQLDMGLHSGNTIYF	TGCGCCAGCAGCCAACTAGACATGGGCCTTCATTCTGGAAACACCATATATTTT
12	.	TRBV20-1	.	TRBJ1-2	CSANGQSYGYTF	TGCAGTGCGAACGGGCAGTCATATGGCTACACCTTC
13	few	TRBV6-1	.	TRBJ1-3	CASSSSFGNTIYF	TGTGCCAGCAGCTCCAGTTTTGGAAACACCATATATTTT
15	.	TRBV9	.	TRBJ2-7	CASSVGVGTLYEQYF	TGTGCCAGCAGCGTAGGGGTAGGGACCTTATACGAGCAGTACTTC
15	.	TRBV20-1	TRBD2	TRBJ2-3	CSARVHSGSSDTQYF	TGCAGTGCTAGAGTCCATAGCGGGAGCTCAGATACGCAGTATTTT